The T cell receptor (beta chain) described here comes from a study of T cells after yellow fever vaccination (dated by TCRdb to the late 2010s). Notes on the research overall: The SMART-Seq v4 Ultra Low Input RNA kit was used to prepare libraries from fractions with low cell numbers. Bulk TCR alpha and beta repertoires were sequenced longitudinally to track T-cell clones before and after primary and booster YFV17D yellow fever vaccination. Two healthy male donors, one aged 18 to 30 and one aged 30 to 39 years, made up the cohort. Bulk PBMC replicates and cell subsets were isolated from blood drawn at multiple timepoints before and after both primary and secondary immunization. Study-wide findings and limitations: Because the study included only a couple of donors, the extent to which the findings can be generalized is limited. Most clones expanded after primary vaccination were re-detected after the booster (about 95% of CD4 and 88% of CD8), suggesting broad memory maintenance. Because abundant contaminating clonotypes from the bulk population could be contained in FACS-sorted repertoires, computational filtering was required. Compared with the primary T-cell response, the secondary T-cell response was weaker but faster, peaking on day 5 rather than day 15. A small share of clonotypes occurred in both CD4 and CD8 compartments, likely arising from convergent recombination.

This sample's treatment or condition label indicates: live attenuated yellow fever vaccine strain. At every blood-draw timepoint, two biological replicates of bulk PBMCs were collected. PBMCs were isolated from peripheral blood using a standard Ficoll-Paque protocol. RNA was extracted with TriZol from bulk PBMCs, CD4 and CD8 fractions, and dextramer-positive and dextramer-negative fractions. TCRdb names Illumina NovaSeq 6000 as the instrument used. Synthesis of TCR cDNA relied on 5'RACE template switching, a step that introduced a universal primer site along with unique molecular identifiers. Priming of cDNA synthesis was performed from both the TCR alpha and TCR beta constant segments. Libraries were amplified in two PCR steps, with sample barcodes and sequencing adapters added in the second step. Sequencing of libraries was performed on Illumina HiSeq 2500 (2x100 bp) or NovaSeq (2x150 bp). The original methods were these. Demultiplexing of reads and collapsing into UMI consensus sequences were performed with MIGEC, and V(D)J alignment was carried out with MiXCR. Vaccine-responding clonotypes were defined with edgeR using replicate PBMC samples, requiring FDR below 0.01 and a log2 fold change above 5 up to day 15. CD4 or CD8 identity was assigned to each bulk clonotype according to whether the clonotype was present at higher abundance in the sequenced CD4 repertoire or the sequenced CD8 repertoire. TCRdb took the public reads, trimmed them with fastp at Q25, ran MiXCR for clone calling and kept in-frame beta chains. One record per CDR3 amino acid sequence lists the most common genes and DNA. The V and J calls and clone size come from TCRdb's table, not from the authors' own analysis. The sample table shows hundreds of thousands of distinct CDR3 sequences, and about 17% are seen once. The ten largest make up 18% of the sample.

This clonotype has a handful of counts. The antigen it binds to is not known. No base qualities exist here, and no much larger clone lies one base off it. From a lookup of the germline V gene (reference sequence), CDR1 and CDR2 are LNHNV and YYDKDF. Inclusive of the bounding cysteine and phenylalanine, the CDR3 is 13 residues long. Only the CDR3 portion is preserved as DNA: 39 bases, with reading frame beginning at the first base. V and J are trimmed by 6 bases and 3 bases, and the gene matches miss 2 bases of the junction. The TCR was taken from a man between 18 and 35 years old who received the YFV17D yellow fever vaccine. The V gene is TRBV15 and the J gene is TRBJ1-5, with 7 bases in between that match TRBD1. The sample was PBMCs, taken before the yellow fever booster vaccination. The CDR3 amino acid sequence is: CATRQGNNQPQHF. The sequence in DNA is TGTGCCACCAGACAGGGGAACAATCAGCCCCAGCATTTT.